A selection of T cell receptor beta chains follows, all from one sample in a study of T cell responses to AZD1222 COVID-19 vaccine. Here immunoSEQ multiplex PCR was the method, and the copy in TCRdb shows in-frame clones only, minus some. The sample records fewer than 110,000 clones, about nine tenths being singletons. The sequencing used peripheral blood, collected on day 0 of AZD1222 vaccination. The receptors derive from an adult in good health. CDR3s include the opening cysteine and the closing phenylalanine or tryptophan. The D gene is left open where the match is weak. Only some rows state a clone size, as once, few, many or a class for expanded clones.

d_gene	len	v_gene	abundance	j_gene	CDR3aa	CDR3nt
TRBD1	15	TRBV7-9	-	TRBJ2-7	CASKDTGTATYEQYF	TGTGCCAGCAAAGACACCGGGACAGCTACCTACGAGCAGTACTTC
-	13	TRBV7-3	-	TRBJ1-6	CASSLDGNSPLHF	TGTGCCAGCAGCTTAGATGGGAATTCACCCCTCCACTTT
-	13	TRBV12-3/TRBV12-4	few	TRBJ1-1	CASSLYFDTEAFF	TGTGCCAGCAGCCTCTATTTTGACACTGAAGCTTTCTTT
-	14	TRBV27	-	TRBJ1-2	CASSAFEGSGGYTF	TGTGCCAGCAGTGCCTTTGAGGGAAGCGGGGGCTACACCTTC
-	12	TRBV5-4	-	TRBJ1-3	CASSWDGNTIYF	TGTGCCAGCAGCTGGGACGGAAACACCATATATTTT
TRBD1	16	TRBV3-1/TRBV3-2	-	TRBJ2-1	CASSQQGGASYNEQFF	TGTGCCAGCAGCCAACAAGGGGGCGCATCCTACAATGAGCAGTTCTTC
TRBD1	14	TRBV6-5	-	TRBJ2-1	CASSPRTGVEEQFF	TGTGCCAGCAGTCCTCGGACAGGGGTCGAGGAGCAGTTCTTC
-	15	TRBV6-5	once	TRBJ2-3	CASSRSGAFTDTQYF	TGTGCCAGCAGTAGGTCCGGGGCCTTCACAGATACGCAGTATTTT
TRBD1	14	TRBV5-1	-	TRBJ1-2	CASSAGTGNYGYTF	TGCGCCAGCAGCGCCGGGACAGGGAACTATGGCTACACCTTC
-	13	TRBV12-3/TRBV12-4	-	TRBJ1-1	CASSLDMNTEAFF	TGTGCCAGCAGTTTAGACATGAACACTGAAGCTTTCTTT
-	15	TRBV9	-	TRBJ2-5	CASSSSGLFKETQYF	TGTGCCAGCAGCTCCTCGGGACTTTTCAAAGAGACCCAGTACTTC
TRBD2	16	TRBV7-9	-	TRBJ2-1	CASSPGLAGAPHEQFF	TGTGCCAGCAGCCCCGGACTAGCGGGAGCCCCCCATGAGCAGTTCTTC
-	17	TRBV4-3	-	TRBJ1-2	CASSQDFARAPNYGYTF	TGCGCCAGCAGCCAAGATTTCGCCAGAGCCCCTAACTATGGCTACACCTTC
-	15	TRBV7-9	-	TRBJ1-1	CASSLAQGRETEAFF	TGTGCCAGCAGCTTAGCCCAGGGAAGGGAAACTGAAGCTTTCTTT
-	18	TRBV15	-	TRBJ2-1	CATSKMGAIPTSYNEQFF	TGTGCCACCAGCAAAATGGGGGCAATTCCAACCTCCTACAATGAGCAGTTCTTC
TRBD1	13	TRBV6-1	-	TRBJ1-5	CASSERGLQPQHF	TGTGCCAGCAGTGAGAGGGGGCTGCAGCCCCAGCATTTT
TRBD1	13	TRBV28	-	TRBJ2-7	CASRRTGGSEQYF	TGTGCCAGCAGAAGGACAGGGGGCTCCGAGCAGTACTTC
-	13	TRBV27	-	TRBJ2-7	CASAPSYPYEQYF	TGTGCCAGCGCCCCAAGCTACCCCTACGAGCAGTACTTC
-	11	TRBV20-1	-	TRBJ2-7	CSAPDSYEQYF	TGCAGTGCTCCGGACAGCTACGAGCAGTACTTC
-	12	TRBV3-1/TRBV3-2	-	TRBJ1-1	CASSDIPTEAFF	TGTGCCAGCAGCGACATCCCCACTGAAGCTTTCTTT
TRBD1	14	TRBV5-1	-	TRBJ1-6	CASSLGQESSPLHF	TGCGCCAGCAGCTTAGGACAGGAAAGTTCACCCCTCCACTTT
TRBD2	15	TRBV30	-	TRBJ2-5	CAWRVWGRGEETQYF	TGTGCCTGGAGAGTCTGGGGGAGGGGCGAAGAGACCCAGTACTTC
-	13	TRBV2	-	TRBJ1-6	CASSGGNKSPLHF	TGTGCCAGCAGTGGAGGGAACAAGTCACCCCTCCACTTT
TRBD1	17	TRBV4-3	-	TRBJ1-3	CASSQDQGGISGNTIYF	TGCGCCAGCAGCCAAGATCAGGGGGGCATCTCTGGAAACACCATATATTTT
-	13	TRBV2	-	TRBJ1-5	CASNILQVQPQHF	TGTGCCAGCAACATTCTACAAGTTCAACCCCAGCATTTT
TRBD1	14	TRBV5-1	-	TRBJ1-2	CASSFTGGHYGYTF	TGCGCCAGCAGCTTCACAGGGGGCCACTATGGCTACACCTTC
-	13	TRBV5-1	-	TRBJ2-7	CASSSDFGGEQYF	TGCGCCAGCAGCTCCGACTTCGGAGGCGAGCAGTACTTC
TRBD2	15	TRBV9	-	TRBJ2-1	CASSVDQRESNEQFF	TGTGCCAGCAGCGTAGACCAGCGGGAGAGCAATGAGCAGTTCTTC
TRBD2	17	TRBV6-2/TRBV6-3	-	TRBJ2-7	CASSRGLAGGPANEQYF	TGTGCCAGCAGCCGTGGACTAGCGGGCGGCCCGGCCAACGAGCAGTACTTC
TRBD2	16	TRBV4-1	-	TRBJ2-7	CASSQELAGPTYEQYF	TGCGCCAGCAGCCAAGAACTAGCGGGACCTACCTACGAGCAGTACTTC
TRBD2	17	TRBV5-1	-	TRBJ2-2	CASSLRTSGRAAGELFF	TGCGCCAGCAGCTTACGGACTAGCGGGAGGGCCGCCGGGGAGCTGTTTTTT